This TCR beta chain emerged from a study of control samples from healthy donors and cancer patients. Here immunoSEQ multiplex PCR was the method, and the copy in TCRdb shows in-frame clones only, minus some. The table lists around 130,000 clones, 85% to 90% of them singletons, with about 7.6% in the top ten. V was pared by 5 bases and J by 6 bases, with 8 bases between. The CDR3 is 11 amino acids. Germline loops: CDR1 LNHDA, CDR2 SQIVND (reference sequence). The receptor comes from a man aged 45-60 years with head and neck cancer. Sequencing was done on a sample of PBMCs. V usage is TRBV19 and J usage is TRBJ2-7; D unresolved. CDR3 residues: CASSGGGEQYF. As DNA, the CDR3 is TGTGCCAGTAGTGGCGGTGGCGAGCAGTACTTC.